The T cell receptor (beta chain) under discussion was sequenced for a study of regulatory T cells in long-lasting Graves disease. CDR3 length: 15 residues. With 6 bases removed from V and 2 bases from J, the gap between germline ends came to 16 bases. Per the germline V gene, CDR1 is DFQATT and CDR2 is SNEGSKA (reference sequence). This sample's time point: newly diagnosed GD, antithyroid drugs for less than 3 months. The authors made the TCR library using RNA they extracted from PBMCs. Investigators prepared the TCR beta libraries by applying iRepertoire HTBI primers and Arm-PCR of CDR3 regions. From the multiplex PCR reads, TCRdb called clonotypes with MiXCR, one entry per CDR3 protein. The top ten hold approximately 30% of the sample, which has roughly 320,000 distinct CDR3 sequences, 16% seen once. These data are also associated with another study on T cells in Graves' hyperthyroidism and ophthalmopathy.

The sample consisted of peripheral blood mononuclear cells (PBMCs), taken at new diagnosis, from a patient treated with antithyroid drugs. This chain connects TRBV20-1 to TRBJ2-2; D possibly corresponds to TRBD1 (5 bases). The receptor comes from a man aged 40-49 years with Graves disease. CDR3 region: CSATKLTDNTGELFF. Here the CDR3 DNA reads TGCAGTGCCACAAAGCTGACAGATAACACCGGGGAGCTGTTTTTT.